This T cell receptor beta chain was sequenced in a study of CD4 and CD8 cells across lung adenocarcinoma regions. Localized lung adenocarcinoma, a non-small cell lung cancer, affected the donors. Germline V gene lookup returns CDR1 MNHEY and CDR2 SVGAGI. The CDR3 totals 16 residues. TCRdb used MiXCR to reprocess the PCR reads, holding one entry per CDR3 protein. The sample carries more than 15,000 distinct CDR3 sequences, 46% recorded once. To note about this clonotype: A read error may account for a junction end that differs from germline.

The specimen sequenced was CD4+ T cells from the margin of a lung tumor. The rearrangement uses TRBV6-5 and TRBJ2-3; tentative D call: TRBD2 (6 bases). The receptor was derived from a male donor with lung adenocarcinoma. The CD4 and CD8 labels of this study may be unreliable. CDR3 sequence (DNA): TGTGCCAGCAGCTTACTGGGGGGATATCCAAAAGATACGCAGTATTTC. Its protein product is CASSLLGGYPKDTQYF.